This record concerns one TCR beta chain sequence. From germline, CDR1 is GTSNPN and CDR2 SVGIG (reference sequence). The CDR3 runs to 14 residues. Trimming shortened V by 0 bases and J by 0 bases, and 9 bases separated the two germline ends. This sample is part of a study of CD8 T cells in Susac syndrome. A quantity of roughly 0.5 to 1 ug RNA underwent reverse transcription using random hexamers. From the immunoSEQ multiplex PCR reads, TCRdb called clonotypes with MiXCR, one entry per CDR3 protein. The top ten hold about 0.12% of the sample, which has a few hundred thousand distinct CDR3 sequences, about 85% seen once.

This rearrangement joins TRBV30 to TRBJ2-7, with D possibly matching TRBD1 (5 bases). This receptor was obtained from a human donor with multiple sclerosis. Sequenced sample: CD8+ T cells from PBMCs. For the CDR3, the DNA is TGTGCCTGGAGTGTATTAGACAGCTCCTACGAGCAGTACTTC. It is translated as CAWSVLDSSYEQYF.